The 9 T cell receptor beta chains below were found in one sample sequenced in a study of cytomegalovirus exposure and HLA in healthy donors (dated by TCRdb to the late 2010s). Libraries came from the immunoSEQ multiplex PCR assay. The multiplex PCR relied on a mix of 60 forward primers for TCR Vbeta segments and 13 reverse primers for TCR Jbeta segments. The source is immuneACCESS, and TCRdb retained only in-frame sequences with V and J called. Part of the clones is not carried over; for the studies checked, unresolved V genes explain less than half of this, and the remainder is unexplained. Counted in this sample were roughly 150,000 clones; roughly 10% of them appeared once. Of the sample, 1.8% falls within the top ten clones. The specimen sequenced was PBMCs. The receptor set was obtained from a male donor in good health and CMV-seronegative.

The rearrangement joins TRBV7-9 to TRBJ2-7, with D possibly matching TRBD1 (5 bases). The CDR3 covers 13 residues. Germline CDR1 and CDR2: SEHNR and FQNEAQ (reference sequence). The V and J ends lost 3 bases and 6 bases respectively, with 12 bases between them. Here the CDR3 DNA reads TGTGCCAGCAGCTTTATGTCAGGGTTCGAGCAGTACTTC. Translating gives CASSFMSGFEQYF. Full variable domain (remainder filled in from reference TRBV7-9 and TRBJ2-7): DTGVSQNPRHKITKRGQNVTFRCDPISEHNRLYWYRQTLGQGPEFLTYFQNEAQLEKSRLLSDRFSAERPKGSFSTLEIQRTEQGDSAMYLCASSFMSGFEQYFGPGTRLTVT.

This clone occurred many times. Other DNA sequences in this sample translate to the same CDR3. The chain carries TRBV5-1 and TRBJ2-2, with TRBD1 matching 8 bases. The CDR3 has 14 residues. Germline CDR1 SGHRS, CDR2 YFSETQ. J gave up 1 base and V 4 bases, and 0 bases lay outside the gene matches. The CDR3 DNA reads TGCGCCAGCAGCGGGACAGGGAACACCGGGGAGCTGTTTTTT. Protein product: CASSGTGNTGELFF.

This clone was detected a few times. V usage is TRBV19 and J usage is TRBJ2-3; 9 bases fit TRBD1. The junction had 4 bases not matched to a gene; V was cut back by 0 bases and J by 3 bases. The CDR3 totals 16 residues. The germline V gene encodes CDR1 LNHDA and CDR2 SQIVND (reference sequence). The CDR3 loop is CASSIDGTGTTDTQYF. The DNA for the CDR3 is TGTGCCAGTAGTATAGATGGGACAGGGACTACAGATACGCAGTATTTT. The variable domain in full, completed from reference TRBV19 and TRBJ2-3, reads DGGITQSPKYLFRKEGQNVTLSCEQNLNHDAMYWYRQDPGQGLRLIYYSQIVNDFQKGDIAEGYSVSREKKESFPLTVTSAQKNPTAFYLCASSIDGTGTTDTQYFGPGTRLTVL.

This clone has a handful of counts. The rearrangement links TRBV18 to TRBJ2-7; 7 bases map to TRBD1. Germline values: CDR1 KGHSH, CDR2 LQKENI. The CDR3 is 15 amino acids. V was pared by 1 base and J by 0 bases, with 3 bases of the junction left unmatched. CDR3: CASSPQGQSSYEQYF. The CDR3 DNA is TGTGCCAGCTCACCACAGGGACAGTCCTCCTACGAGCAGTACTTC.

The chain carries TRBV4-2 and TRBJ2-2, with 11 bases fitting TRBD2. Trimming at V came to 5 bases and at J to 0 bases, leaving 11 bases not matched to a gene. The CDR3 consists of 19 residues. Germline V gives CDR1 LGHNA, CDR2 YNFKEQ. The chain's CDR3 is CASSKKTSGDRPNTGELFF. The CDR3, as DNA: TGTGCCAGCAGCAAGAAGACTAGCGGGGACCGTCCGAACACCGGGGAGCTGTTTTTT.

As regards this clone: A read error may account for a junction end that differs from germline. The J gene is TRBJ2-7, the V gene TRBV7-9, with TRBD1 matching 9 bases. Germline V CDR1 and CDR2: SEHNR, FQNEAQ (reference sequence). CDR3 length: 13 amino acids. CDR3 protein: CASSYGTGYEQYF. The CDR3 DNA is TGTGCTAGCAGCTATGGGACAGGGTACGAGCAGTACTTC.

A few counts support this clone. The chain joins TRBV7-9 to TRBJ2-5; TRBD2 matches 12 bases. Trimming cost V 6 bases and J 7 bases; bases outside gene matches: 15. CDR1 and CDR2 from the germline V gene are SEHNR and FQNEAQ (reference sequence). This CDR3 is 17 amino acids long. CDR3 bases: TGTGCCAGCAGTCACAATTCCGGGACTAGCGGGTTTGGGACCCAGTACTTC. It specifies CASSHNSGTSGFGTQYF.

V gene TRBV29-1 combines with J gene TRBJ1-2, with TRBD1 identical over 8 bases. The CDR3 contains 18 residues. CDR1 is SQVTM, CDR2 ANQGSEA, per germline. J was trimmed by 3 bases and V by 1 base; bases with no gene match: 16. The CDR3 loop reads CSVEGTQHRGRLDYGYTF. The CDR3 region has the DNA TGCAGCGTTGAAGGAACCCAACACAGGGGGAGATTGGACTATGGCTACACCTTC.

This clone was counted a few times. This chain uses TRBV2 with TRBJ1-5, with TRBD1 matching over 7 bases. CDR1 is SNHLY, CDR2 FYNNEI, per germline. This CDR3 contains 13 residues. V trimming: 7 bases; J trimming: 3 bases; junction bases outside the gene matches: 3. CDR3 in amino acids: CASTTGINQPQHF. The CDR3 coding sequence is TGTGCCAGCACGACAGGGATCAATCAGCCCCAGCATTTT.